This TCR beta chain was sequenced for a study of blood T cell repertoires in COVID-19. Study background: PBMCs, B-cell-depleted T cells, or T cells provided the cDNA or gDNA that made up the material.

The germline V gene encodes CDR1 SGHVS and CDR2 FQNEAQ. The CDR3 length is 14 residues. The germline V and J ends were trimmed by 4 bases and 2 bases, with 12 bases remaining between them. Source study methods: Amplifying reference gene primers gave estimates of nucleated cell counts. Here immunoSEQ multiplex PCR was the method, and the copy in TCRdb shows in-frame clones only, minus some. V and J calls and clone size are as listed in that table; D and trimming were resolved from the DNA. The sample has 360,000 or so clones, 90% seen once. Material for sequencing was peripheral blood. This TCR came from a man aged 18 to 35 with active or convalescent COVID-19. The chain carries TRBV7-8 and TRBJ2-7; possible D gene TRBD1, 5 bases. The CDR3, as DNA: TGTGCCAGCAGCTCATATACAGGACCCTACGAGCAGTACTTC. The encoded protein is CASSSYTGPYEQYF.